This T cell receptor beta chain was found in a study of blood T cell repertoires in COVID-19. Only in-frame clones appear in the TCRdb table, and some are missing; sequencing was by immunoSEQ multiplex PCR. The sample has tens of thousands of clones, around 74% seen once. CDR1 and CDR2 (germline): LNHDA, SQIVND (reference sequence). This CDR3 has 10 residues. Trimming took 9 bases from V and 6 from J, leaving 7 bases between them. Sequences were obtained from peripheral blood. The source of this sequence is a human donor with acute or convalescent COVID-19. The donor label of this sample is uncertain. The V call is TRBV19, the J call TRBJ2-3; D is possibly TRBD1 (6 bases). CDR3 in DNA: TGTGCCAGGAGGGGGGATACGCAGTATTTT. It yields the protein CARRGDTQYF. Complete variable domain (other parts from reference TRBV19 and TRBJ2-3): DGGITQSPKYLFRKEGQNVTLSCEQNLNHDAMYWYRQDPGQGLRLIYYSQIVNDFQKGDIAEGYSVSREKKESFPLTVTSAQKNPTAFYLCARRGDTQYFGPGTRLTVL.